The clone carrying this TCR beta chain was observed a single time. The V gene's germline CDR1 is SGHNT and CDR2 YYREEE (reference sequence). Trimming removed 3 bases at V and 2 bases at J, with 8 bases between. The CDR3 is made up of 13 amino acids. The authors' processing: Reference gene primer amplification in the assay estimated nucleated cell counts. Here immunoSEQ multiplex PCR was the method, and the copy in TCRdb shows in-frame clones only, minus some. V, J and clone size are taken as reported in that table, and D and trimming were inferred from the DNA itself. The sample holds roughly 300,000 clones, about 86% seen once. The data belong to a study of blood T cell repertoires in COVID-19. Study information: Spain, Italy and the United States supplied samples that represented acute and convalescent COVID-19. The analysed material was cDNA or gDNA that came from T cells, B-cell-depleted T cells, or PBMCs.

The material sequenced was peripheral blood. This rearrangement joins TRBV5-4 to TRBJ1-2; D is undetermined. This TCR came from a woman aged 45 to 65 with acute or convalescent COVID-19. CDR3 coding DNA: TGTGCCAGCAGCTCTAGAGGGAACTATGGCTACACCTTC. This gives the protein CASSSRGNYGYTF.